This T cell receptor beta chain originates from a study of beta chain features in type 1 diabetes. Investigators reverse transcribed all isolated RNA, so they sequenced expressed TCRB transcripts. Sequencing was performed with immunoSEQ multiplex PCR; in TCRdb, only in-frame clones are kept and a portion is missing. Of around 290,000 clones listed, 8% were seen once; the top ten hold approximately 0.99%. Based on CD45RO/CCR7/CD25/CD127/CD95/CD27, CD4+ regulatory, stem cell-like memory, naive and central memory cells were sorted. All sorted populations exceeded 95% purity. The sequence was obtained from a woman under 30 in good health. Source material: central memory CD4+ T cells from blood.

The CDR3 region has the DNA TGCGCCAGCAGCCAAGATATACCGGGACCTGAAGTGGGCAATCAGCCCCAGCATTTT. Translated: CASSQDIPGPEVGNQPQHF. This rearrangement joins TRBV4-3 to TRBJ1-5, with D possibly being TRBD1 (5 bases). This CDR3 is built from 19 residues. The V gene lost 0 bases and the J gene lost 2 bases, with 20 bases spanning the gap. Germline CDR1 reads LGHNA; CDR2 reads YSLEER.